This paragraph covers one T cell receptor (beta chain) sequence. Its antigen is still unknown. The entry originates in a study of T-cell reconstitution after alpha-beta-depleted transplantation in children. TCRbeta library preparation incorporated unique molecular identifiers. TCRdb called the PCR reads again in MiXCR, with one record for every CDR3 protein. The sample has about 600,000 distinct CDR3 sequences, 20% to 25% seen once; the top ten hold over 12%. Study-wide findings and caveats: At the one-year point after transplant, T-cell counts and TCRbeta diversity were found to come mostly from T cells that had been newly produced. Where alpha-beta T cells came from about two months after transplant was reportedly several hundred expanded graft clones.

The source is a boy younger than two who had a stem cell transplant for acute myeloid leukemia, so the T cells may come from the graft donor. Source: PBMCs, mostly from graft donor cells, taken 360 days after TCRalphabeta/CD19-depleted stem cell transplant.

The chain's CDR3 is CASSQDWSETTNEKLFF. The CDR3 region has the DNA TGTGCCAGCAGCCAAGATTGGAGCGAAACAACTAATGAAAAACTGTTTTTT. This chain connects TRBV4-2 to TRBJ1-4; no clear D. The CDR3 runs 17 residues. Germline assignment: CDR1 LGHNA and CDR2 YNFKEQ. Trimming shortened V by 0 bases and J by 0 bases, and 11 bases separated the two germline ends.